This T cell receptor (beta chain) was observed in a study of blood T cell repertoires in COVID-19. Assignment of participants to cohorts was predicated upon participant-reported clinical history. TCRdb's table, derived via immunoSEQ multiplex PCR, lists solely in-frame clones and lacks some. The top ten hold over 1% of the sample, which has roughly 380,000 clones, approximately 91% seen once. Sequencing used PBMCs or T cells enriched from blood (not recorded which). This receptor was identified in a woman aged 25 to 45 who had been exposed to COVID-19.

DNA for the CDR3: TGTGCCAGCAGGACAGGGTCCCTCACAGATACGCAGTATTTT. Translating it yields CASRTGSLTDTQYF. The chain couples TRBV28 to TRBJ2-3; 7 nucleotides align to TRBD1. Looked up from germline, CDR1 is MDHEN and CDR2 is SYDVKM. The junction had 5 bases not matched to a gene; V was cut back by 6 bases and J by 2 bases. This CDR3 has 14 residues.